These 5 T cell receptor beta chains share one sample of origin, sequenced in a study of cytomegalovirus exposure and HLA in healthy donors. The PCR used 60 Vbeta and 13 Jbeta primers. The protocol was immunoSEQ multiplex PCR, while the TCRdb copy is restricted to in-frame clones and leaves out a portion. The sample lists around 200,000 clones; almost 80% were seen once. Sequences were obtained from PBMCs. The receptor source for this set is a male donor in good health and CMV-seronegative.

The chain employs TRBV14 and TRBJ2-7, with 10 nucleotides matching TRBD1. Germline V gene data show CDR1 as SGHDN and CDR2 as FVKESK. The V segment lost 4 bases and the J segment 6 bases; nucleotides outside the gene matches: 3. The CDR3 consists of 13 residues. The CDR3 DNA follows: TGTGCCAGCAGCCCTGGACAGGGGGGCGAGCAGTACTTC. Translating it yields CASSPGQGGEQYF.

This clone has just a few counts. The J gene is TRBJ1-2, the V gene TRBV28, with unresolved D. The germline V gene has CDR1 MDHEN and CDR2 SYDVKM. V was pared by 3 bases and J by 8 bases, with 10 bases between. The CDR3 covers 12 residues. The CDR3 DNA reads TGTGCCAGCAGTTTCAGATCTTCCGGCTACACCTTC. Translating gives CASSFRSSGYTF.

The chain carries TRBV15 and TRBJ2-7; D might be TRBD2 (6 bases). Germline V CDR1 and CDR2: LNHNV, YYDKDF (reference sequence). There are 15 residues in the CDR3. V was pared by 5 bases and J by 0 bases, with 14 bases between. CDR3 nucleotides: TGTGCCACCAGCGGATTAGACGGGAGCTCCTACGAGCAGTACTTC. This codes for CATSGLDGSSYEQYF.

This clone was counted only a few times. The gene calls are TRBV27 and TRBJ1-1, with D possibly TRBD1 on 6 matching bases. Trimming stripped 3 bases from V and 2 bases from J, with 10 bases between. The CDR3 contains 14 residues. Germline V lookup: CDR1 MNHEY, CDR2 SMNVEV (reference sequence). CDR3: CASSLRGGNTEAFF. In DNA form, the CDR3 reads TGTGCCAGCAGTTTGCGAGGGGGAAACACTGAAGCTTTCTTT.

The V call is TRBV18, the J call TRBJ2-5; possible D gene TRBD2, 5 bases. V was cut by 5 bases and J by 2 bases, with 9 bases left in between. The CDR3 is 13 amino acids. Germline CDR1 KGHSH, CDR2 LQKENI. This chain's CDR3 is CASSFGEQETQYF. CDR3 sequence (DNA): TGTGCCAGCTCATTCGGGGAACAAGAGACCCAGTACTTC.